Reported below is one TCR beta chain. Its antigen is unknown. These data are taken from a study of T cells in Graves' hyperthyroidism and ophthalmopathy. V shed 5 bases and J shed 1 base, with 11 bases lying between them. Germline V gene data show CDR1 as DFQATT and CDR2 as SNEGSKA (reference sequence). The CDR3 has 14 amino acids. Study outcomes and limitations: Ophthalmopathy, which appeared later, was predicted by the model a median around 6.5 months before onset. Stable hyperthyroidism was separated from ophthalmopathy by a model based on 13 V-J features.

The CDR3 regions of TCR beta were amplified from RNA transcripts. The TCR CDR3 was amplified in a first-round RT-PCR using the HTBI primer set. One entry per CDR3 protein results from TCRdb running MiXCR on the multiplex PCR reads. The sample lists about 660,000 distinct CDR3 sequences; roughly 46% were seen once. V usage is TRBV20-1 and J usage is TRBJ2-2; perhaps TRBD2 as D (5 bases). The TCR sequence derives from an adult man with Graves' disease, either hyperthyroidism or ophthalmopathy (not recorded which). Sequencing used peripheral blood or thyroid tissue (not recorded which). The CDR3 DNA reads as TGCAGTGCTCAGTTGAGCGGGAACACCGGGGAGCTGTTTTTT. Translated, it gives CSAQLSGNTGELFF.